The rows below give T cell receptor beta chains drawn from one sample of a study of cytomegalovirus exposure and HLA in healthy donors. Generated by immunoSEQ multiplex PCR, the TCRdb table keeps only in-frame clones and is missing some. The sample lists some 56,000 clones, approximately 84% occurring once. Sequenced input: PBMCs. The source of these receptors is a man aged 45-60 years in good health and CMV-seronegative. The CDR3 runs from the conserved cysteine through the conserved F or W. The D gene is left open where the match is weak. Part of the rows lack a size; the others show once, few, many or a class for expanded clones.

J gene,clone size,V gene,D gene,CDR3 protein,CDR3 DNA
TRBJ1-4,-,TRBV19,-,CASSPQQGLNEKLFF,TGTGCCAGTAGTCCACAACAGGGTTTGAATGAAAAACTGTTTTTT
TRBJ2-1,few,TRBV6-5,TRBD2,CASSYSGGALDEQFF,TGTGCCAGCAGTTACTCCGGGGGGGCCCTTGATGAGCAGTTCTTC
TRBJ1-2,once,TRBV4-1,-,CASSQDVVTSNYGYTF,TGCGCCAGCAGCCAAGATGTGGTCACTTCGAACTATGGCTACACCTTC
TRBJ2-7,-,TRBV5-1,-,CASSSQGPRPYEQYF,TGCGCCAGCAGCTCACAGGGTCCTAGGCCCTACGAGCAGTACTTC
TRBJ1-1,-,TRBV6-1,TRBD1,CASSGSTGATEAFF,TGTGCCAGCAGTGGGTCGACAGGGGCGACTGAAGCTTTCTTT
TRBJ1-5,-,TRBV9,TRBD1,CASSVERTGAKQISNQPQHF,TGTGCCAGCAGCGTAGAGAGGACAGGGGCCAAACAGATTAGCAATCAGCCCCAGCATTTT
TRBJ1-1,once,TRBV18,-,CASSPRNRETEAFF,TGTGCCAGCTCACCCCGGAACAGGGAAACTGAAGCTTTCTTT
TRBJ2-3,-,TRBV13,TRBD1,CASSLTDRAGTDTQYF,TGTGCCAGCAGCCTAACGGACAGGGCGGGCACAGATACGCAGTATTTT
TRBJ2-7,-,TRBV11-2,-,CASSLVPISYEQYF,TGTGCCAGCAGCTTAGTTCCTATCTCCTACGAGCAGTACTTC
TRBJ2-1,-,TRBV5-4,TRBD2,CASSLRFSGGAHEQFF,TGTGCCAGCAGCTTGCGTTTTAGCGGGGGGGCCCATGAGCAGTTCTTC
TRBJ1-1,-,TRBV7-3,-,CASSFRGNTEAFF,TGTGCCAGCAGCTTCCGGGGAAACACTGAAGCTTTCTTT
TRBJ1-2,-,TRBV7-2,-,CASSSLDRYGYTF,TGTGCCAGCAGCTCCTTGGACAGATATGGCTACACCTTC
TRBJ2-2,once,TRBV28,-,CASSARQENTGELFF,TGTGCCAGCAGTGCCCGACAGGAGAACACCGGGGAGCTGTTTTTT
TRBJ2-5,-,TRBV5-1,TRBD2,CASGIAGTETQYF,TGCGCCAGCGGGATAGCGGGGACGGAGACCCAGTACTTC
TRBJ1-1,-,TRBV11-2,-,CASSADTVEAFF,TGTGCCAGCAGCGCGGACACCGTTGAAGCTTTCTTT
TRBJ2-1,-,TRBV19,-,CASSTTSRMRNEQFF,TGTGCCAGTAGTACAACTAGTAGGATGCGCAATGAGCAGTTCTTC
TRBJ1-2,once,TRBV5-1,-,CASSKGQSNYGYTF,TGCGCCAGCAGCAAGGGACAAAGTAACTATGGCTACACCTTC
TRBJ2-2,-,TRBV11-2,TRBD1,CASSLGQGFNTGELFF,TGTGCCAGCAGCTTGGGACAGGGGTTTAACACCGGGGAGCTGTTTTTT
TRBJ2-3,-,TRBV7-3,TRBD2,CASSLTGLAGPQRDTQYF,TGTGCCAGCAGCTTAACGGGGCTAGCGGGGCCCCAGAGGGATACGCAGTATTTT
TRBJ1-1,-,TRBV10-3,-,CAISDREGTEAFF,TGTGCCATCAGTGACAGGGAGGGCACTGAAGCTTTCTTT
TRBJ2-3,once,TRBV4-1,TRBD2,CASSQDLAGGTDTQYF,TGCGCCAGCAGCCAAGACCTAGCGGGGGGGACAGATACGCAGTATTTT
TRBJ2-5,-,TRBV5-4,TRBD1,CASSPRTGKQETQYF,TGTGCCAGCAGCCCCCGGACAGGGAAACAAGAGACCCAGTACTTC
TRBJ1-4,-,TRBV19,-,CASGRDIVF,TGTGCCAGTGGCCGGGACATCGTTTTT
TRBJ2-5,-,TRBV7-3,TRBD1,CASSLGQGGQETQYF,TGTGCCAGCAGCTTAGGACAGGGGGGTCAAGAGACCCAGTACTTC
TRBJ1-2,-,TRBV28,TRBD1,CASSLGTANYGYTF,TGTGCCAGCAGTTTAGGGACAGCTAACTATGGCTACACCTTC
TRBJ1-4,-,TRBV4-1,TRBD1,CASSYGQGADEKLFF,TGCGCCAGCAGCTACGGACAGGGGGCGGATGAAAAACTGTTTTTT
TRBJ1-1,once,TRBV5-1,-,CASSFPTAEAFF,TGCGCCAGCAGCTTCCCAACGGCTGAAGCTTTCTTT
TRBJ2-2,-,TRBV19,TRBD1,CASNRGNTGELFF,TGTGCCAGTAACAGGGGGAACACCGGGGAGCTGTTTTTT
TRBJ2-1,-,TRBV10-3,-,CAISESIQTTAYNEQFF,TGTGCCATCAGTGAGTCCATTCAGACAACCGCCTACAATGAGCAGTTCTTC
TRBJ1-2,few,TRBV6-6,TRBD1,CASREGQGANYGYTF,TGTGCCAGCAGAGAGGGGCAGGGGGCTAACTATGGCTACACCTTC
TRBJ2-1,few,TRBV19,-,CASSIPPQYNEQFF,TGTGCCAGTAGTATCCCGCCCCAGTACAATGAGCAGTTCTTC
TRBJ2-3,-,TRBV7-8,TRBD1,CASSLAPWTGRTDTQYF,TGTGCCAGCAGCTTAGCTCCCTGGACAGGGAGAACAGATACGCAGTATTTT
TRBJ2-7,-,TRBV5-1,-,CASSIAPGTLYEQYF,TGCGCCAGCAGCATCGCACCCGGGACACTCTACGAGCAGTACTTC
TRBJ1-2,-,TRBV5-1,TRBD1,CASSSGDRGIGYTF,TGCGCCAGCAGCTCAGGGGACAGGGGGATTGGCTACACCTTC
TRBJ2-3,-,TRBV9,TRBD1,CASSEGASFTDTQYF,TGTGCCAGCAGCGAGGGGGCTAGCTTCACAGATACGCAGTATTTT
TRBJ1-2,-,TRBV6-1,-,CASTPGKGRHYGYTF,TGTGCCAGCACTCCCGGAAAGGGGCGACACTATGGCTACACCTTC
TRBJ2-2,-,TRBV9,TRBD1,CASSPKDRGRTGELFF,TGTGCCAGCAGCCCCAAGGACAGGGGGCGAACCGGGGAGCTGTTTTTT
TRBJ1-5,few,TRBV5-8,-,CASINLGIAGESNQPQHF,TGTGCCAGCATCAACTTGGGGATTGCAGGGGAGTCCAATCAGCCCCAGCATTTT
TRBJ1-2,-,TRBV11-3,-,CASSDDRNKGYTF,TGTGCCAGCAGCGATGACAGGAACAAGGGCTACACCTTC